The TCR beta chain under discussion was sequenced for a study of T-cell reconstitution after alpha-beta-depleted transplantation in children. The study's findings and limits: At day 60, the high TCRbeta diversity found in some patients originated from recipient T cells and thymic progenitors that had survived. Reportedly, alpha-beta T cells present about two months post-transplant originated from several hundred expanded clones of graft origin. Once a year had passed after transplant, T-cell counts and diversity came mostly from newly produced T cells.

CDR1 is MNHEY, CDR2 SVGAGI, per germline. V lost 2 bases and J 1 base, leaving 8 bases between the germline ends. The CDR3 extends over 14 amino acids. Unique molecular identifiers tagged the TCRbeta library. Each CDR3 protein is one row after TCRdb ran MiXCR on the PCR reads. The sample lists approximately 350,000 distinct CDR3 sequences, roughly 15% occurring once. Concerning this clonotype: What it binds is not known.

Material: PBMCs, mostly from graft donor cells, obtained 360 days after TCRalphabeta/CD19-depleted stem cell transplant. The V gene is TRBV6-5, the J gene TRBJ2-5, with D hard to call. This TCR was sampled from a male patient between 2 and 10 years old who had a stem cell transplant for acute lymphoblastic leukemia, so the T cells may come from the graft donor. CDR3: CASSYGRLQETQYF. The DNA of the CDR3 is TGTGCCAGCAGTTACGGTCGGCTCCAAGAGACCCAGTACTTC.